The rows below give T cell receptor beta chains drawn from one sample of a study of blood T cells in healthy people across ages. In TCRdb, the 5' RACE reads were re-called with MiXCR into one record per CDR3 protein. The profile shows about 590,000 distinct CDR3 sequences, about 28% of them singletons. The sequenced sample consisted of blood. The origin of the receptors is a woman aged 80 or over in good health. Each CDR3 is given with its conserved first and last residue. Each record gives: J gene, clone size, CDR3 length, D gene, V gene, CDR3 protein, CDR3 DNA. The D gene is left open where the match is weak. The listing skips clone size in some rows; elsewhere it reads once, few, many or a size class.

j_call: TRBJ1-5; clone_size: many; cdr3_length: 17; d_call: TRBD1; v_call: TRBV28; cdr3_aa: CASIHNAGQGADQPQHF; cdr3_nt: TGTGCCAGCATCCACAACGCGGGACAGGGGGCGGATCAGCCCCAGCATTTT
j_call: TRBJ2-7; clone_size: few; cdr3_length: 14; d_call: TRBD2; v_call: TRBV19; cdr3_aa: CASSGSTGGYEQYF; cdr3_nt: TGTGCCAGTAGTGGCTCCACGGGGGGTTACGAGCAGTACTTC
j_call: TRBJ2-7; clone_size: many; cdr3_length: 16; d_call: TRBD2; v_call: TRBV6-1; cdr3_aa: CASSEMFGLGSYEQYF; cdr3_nt: TGTGCCAGCAGTGAAATGTTTGGACTAGGGTCCTACGAGCAGTACTTC
j_call: TRBJ1-1; clone_size: NA; cdr3_length: 15; d_call: NA; v_call: TRBV3-1; cdr3_aa: CASSPLGRLNTEAFF; cdr3_nt: TGTGCCAGCAGCCCCCTCGGACGTCTGAACACTGAAGCTTTCTTT
j_call: TRBJ2-1; clone_size: once; cdr3_length: 12; d_call: NA; v_call: TRBV20-1; cdr3_aa: CSATKGGNEQFF; cdr3_nt: TGCAGTGCTACGAAAGGGGGCAATGAGCAGTTCTTC
j_call: TRBJ2-7; clone_size: NA; cdr3_length: 14; d_call: TRBD2; v_call: TRBV7-9; cdr3_aa: CASSFMGLDGEQYF; cdr3_nt: TGTGCCAGCAGCTTTATGGGACTAGACGGTGAGCAGTACTTC
j_call: TRBJ2-5; clone_size: many; cdr3_length: 15; d_call: TRBD2; v_call: TRBV27; cdr3_aa: CASSSTGTSQETQYF; cdr3_nt: TGTGCCAGCAGTTCTACCGGGACTAGCCAAGAGACCCAGTACTTC
j_call: TRBJ2-3; clone_size: many; cdr3_length: 11; d_call: NA; v_call: TRBV25-1; cdr3_aa: CASSEFDTQYF; cdr3_nt: TGTGCCAGCAGTGAATTTGATACGCAGTATTTT
j_call: TRBJ1-1; clone_size: many; cdr3_length: 13; d_call: NA; v_call: TRBV4-2; cdr3_aa: CASSQSGGTEAFF; cdr3_nt: TGTGCCAGCAGCCAATCGGGGGGGACTGAAGCTTTCTTT
j_call: TRBJ1-2; clone_size: NA; cdr3_length: 12; d_call: TRBD1; v_call: TRBV11-2; cdr3_aa: CASSAHRGGYTF; cdr3_nt: TGTGCCAGCAGCGCCCACAGGGGTGGCTACACCTTC
j_call: TRBJ1-2; clone_size: many; cdr3_length: 15; d_call: NA; v_call: TRBV6-5; cdr3_aa: CASSYSEAGYYGYTF; cdr3_nt: TGTGCCAGCAGTTACTCCGAGGCAGGGTACTATGGCTACACCTTC
j_call: TRBJ2-1; clone_size: NA; cdr3_length: 14; d_call: NA; v_call: TRBV2; cdr3_aa: CASKDRQGSNIQFF; cdr3_nt: TGTGCCAGCAAAGATAGGCAGGGGTCCAATATTCAGTTCTTC
j_call: TRBJ1-4; clone_size: NA; cdr3_length: 15; d_call: TRBD1; v_call: TRBV5-1; cdr3_aa: CASSLGGTGSEKLFF; cdr3_nt: TGCGCCAGCAGCTTGGGAGGGACAGGGAGTGAAAAACTGTTTTTT
j_call: TRBJ1-2; clone_size: many; cdr3_length: 14; d_call: NA; v_call: TRBV7-2; cdr3_aa: CASSLGVSNYGYTF; cdr3_nt: TGTGCCAGCAGCCTCGGAGTTTCTAACTATGGCTACACCTTC